The 14 T cell receptor beta chains in this list originate from one sample, sequenced in a study of OX40 agonist ivuxolimab in advanced cancers. The repertoire was sequenced with immunoSEQ multiplex PCR; TCRdb's copy has only in-frame clones and lacks some. Of tens of thousands of clones listed, around 80% are singletons. The sample consisted of CD4+ or CD8+ T cells sorted from blood, taken in a trial of the OX40 agonist ivuxolimab. The receptor set was obtained from an adult with an advanced solid tumor such as melanoma, head and neck, liver or kidney cancer.

The chain employs TRBV27 and TRBJ2-5; D possibly corresponds to TRBD1 (5 bases). Trimming removed 2 bases from V and 7 bases from J, with 11 bases in between. CDR1 is MNHEY, CDR2 SMNVEV, per germline (reference sequence). The CDR3 covers 13 residues. The CDR3 DNA reads as TGTGCCAGCAGTTTAAGTCAGGGCGCGACCCAGTACTTC. Protein product: CASSLSQGATQYF.

The rearrangement uses TRBV11-1 and TRBJ2-2; D not resolved. The V and J ends lost 5 bases and 7 bases respectively, with 8 bases between them. The CDR3 covers 12 residues. The germline V gene has CDR1 SGHAT and CDR2 FQDESV (reference sequence). The CDR3 spells CASSPVYGELFF. The CDR3 coding sequence is TGTGCCAGCAGCCCCGTTTACGGGGAGCTGTTTTTT.

The rearrangement joins TRBV29-1 to TRBJ2-7, with D possibly TRBD1 on 6 matching bases. The CDR3 consists of 14 residues. Trimming took off 3 bases at V and 3 bases at J, with 15 bases between the two ends. The germline V gene has CDR1 SQVTM and CDR2 ANQGSEA. The DNA of the CDR3 is TGCAGCGTTGATGGCAGGGGCCTCGACTACGAGCAGTACTTC. Translated, it gives CSVDGRGLDYEQYF.

This chain connects TRBV29-1 to TRBJ2-1; 9 nucleotides match TRBD2. Germline values: CDR1 SQVTM, CDR2 ANQGSEA. The CDR3 extends over 16 amino acids. Trimming took 7 bases from V and 4 from J; bases not matched to a gene: 14. The CDR3 loop reads CSALGLAGGRYNEQFF. For the CDR3, the DNA is TGCAGCGCCCTCGGTCTTGCGGGAGGGCGGTACAATGAGCAGTTCTTC.

J is TRBJ2-2 and V is TRBV4-2, with D perhaps TRBD2 (5 bases). Per germline, CDR1 LGHNA and CDR2 YNFKEQ. The CDR3 is made up of 14 amino acids. Deletions cut 5 bases from V and 3 bases from J, with 10 bases between. The CDR3 loop reads CASSSVGDTGELFF. CDR3 DNA: TGTGCCAGCAGCTCCGTCGGGGACACCGGGGAGCTGTTTTTT.

CDR3 in amino acids: CASSSRQGRLETQYF. The CDR3 DNA reads as TGCGCCAGCAGTTCGAGACAGGGGCGTTTAGAGACCCAGTACTTC. The chain is built from TRBV5-1 and TRBJ2-5, with TRBD1 identical over 8 bases. The CDR3 runs 15 residues. V gave up 5 bases and J gave up 4 bases; unmatched junction bases: 10. The germline V gene has CDR1 SGHRS and CDR2 YFSETQ.

The rearrangement uses TRBV7-6 and TRBJ2-1; the D gene is possibly TRBD2 (5 bases). This CDR3 is built from 18 residues. Germline assignment: CDR1 SGHVS and CDR2 FNYEAQ. Trimming cost V 1 base and J 0 bases, with 16 bases left between them. This chain's CDR3 is CASSLDSWGVSSYNEQFF. CDR3 nucleotides: TGTGCCAGCAGCTTAGATTCTTGGGGAGTCAGCTCCTACAATGAGCAGTTCTTC.

J is TRBJ2-7 and V is TRBV28, with D unclear. There are 14 residues in the CDR3. V lost 7 bases and J 5 bases, leaving 18 bases between the germline ends. From germline, CDR1 is MDHEN and CDR2 SYDVKM. The CDR3 DNA reads TGTGCCAGCACCCCCCCGTTACTTAGGGACGAGCAGTACTTC. Translated: CASTPPLLRDEQYF. The whole variable domain, filled in from reference TRBV28 and TRBJ2-7, reads DVKVTQSSRYLVKRTGEKVFLECVQDMDHENMFWYRQDPGLGLRLIYFSYDVKMKEKGDIPEGYSVSREKKERFSLILESASTNQTSMYLCASTPPLLRDEQYFGPGTRLTVT.

The chain has TRBV5-4 and TRBJ2-3; D is uncertain. Germline V gene data show CDR1 as SGHNT and CDR2 as YYREEE (reference sequence). V lost 5 bases, J lost 4 bases, and 17 bases lay in between. The CDR3 has 15 residues. CDR3 amino acids: CASSRTSDASDTQYF. CDR3 coding DNA: TGTGCCAGCAGTCGGACCTCCGACGCGTCAGATACGCAGTATTTT.

The J gene is TRBJ1-4, the V gene TRBV30; 7 nucleotides match TRBD1. The CDR3 sequence is 12 residues long. In germline, CDR1 is GTSNPN, CDR2 SVGIG (reference sequence). V lost 0 bases, J lost 10 bases, and 2 bases stayed unmatched. CDR3 sequence (DNA): TGTGCCTGGAGTGTAGGGGGCGGAAAACTGTTTTTT. This translates into CAWSVGGGKLFF. Full variable domain (missing parts from reference TRBV30 and TRBJ1-4): SQTIHQWPATLVQPVGSPLSLECTVEGTSNPNLYWYRQAAGRGLQLLFYSVGIGQISSEVPQNLSASRPQDRQFILSSKKLLLSDSGFYLCAWSVGGGKLFFGSGTQLSVL.

This chain connects TRBV6-4 to TRBJ2-3, with 7 bases aligning to TRBD1. CDR1 MRHNA and CDR2 SNTAGT come from the germline V gene. The J segment lost 1 base and the V segment lost 4 bases, leaving 2 bases of the junction unmatched. This CDR3 is 14 amino acids long. The CDR3 DNA sequence: TGTGCCAGCAGTGCCACAGGGGGCACAGATACGCAGTATTTT. As protein: CASSATGGTDTQYF.

This rearrangement joins TRBV4-3 to TRBJ2-5; D might be TRBD2 (5 bases). Germline CDR1 and CDR2: LGHNA and YSLEER. V was cut by 1 base and J by 5 bases, with 17 bases left in between. The length of the CDR3 is 16 residues. In nucleotides, the CDR3 is TGCGCCAGCAGCCAAGCGGTGGCGGGCCGGGCGGAGACCCAGTACTTC. Translation gives CASSQAVAGRAETQYF.

The chain joins TRBV19 to TRBJ2-5, with a possible D match to TRBD2 (6 bases). V lost 6 bases and J 4 bases, leaving 24 bases between the germline ends. CDR1 is LNHDA, CDR2 SQIVND, per germline (reference sequence). This CDR3 spans 17 amino acids. CDR3 loop: CASRSPGRRGLGETQYF. CDR3 nucleotide sequence: TGTGCCAGTAGATCCCCTGGGAGGCGAGGGCTAGGAGAGACCCAGTACTTC.

J is TRBJ2-5 and V is TRBV28, with D perhaps matching TRBD2 (6 bases). Germline values: CDR1 MDHEN, CDR2 SYDVKM. The CDR3 contains 15 residues. Between the trimmed V and J ends, which lost 5 bases and 3 bases, there was a span of 16 bases. CDR3 protein: CASSPGGEAKETQYF. CDR3 nucleotide sequence: TGTGCCAGCAGTCCCGGGGGTGAAGCAAAAGAGACCCAGTACTTC.